This TCR beta chain came from a study of blood T cell repertoires in COVID-19 (dated by TCRdb to 2020 to 2021). Broadly, across the study: The collaborator samples originated in the United States, Italy and Spain and spanned the acute and convalescent phases of COVID-19. Where HLA class I and class II types were available, the types were taken from metadata supplied by the sample provider, not from assay-based typing. The samples were drawn from two sources: the first 160 participants of the ongoing ImmuneRACE study, and approximately 1,300 subjects contributed by 6 global collaborators. The dataset comprised deeply sampled blood TCRbeta repertoires from subjects exposed to, actively infected with, or recovered from COVID-19. The repertoires were made available in a free public database intended to serve as a resource for research on the immune response to SARS-CoV-2. The material from the prospective study consisted of cDNA or gDNA derived from T cells, B-cell-depleted T cells, or PBMCs. A de-identified subject ID, COVID-19 status, age in years and sex were almost always included in the sample metadata.

Each collaborating institution followed its own protocols to collect whole blood in K2EDTA tubes. Collaborator samples were shipped for TCRbeta analysis as frozen whole blood, isolated PBMCs, or DNA extracted from either sample type. The paper as a whole reports these results and caveats: How much clinical and demographic metadata was included differed by source and by participant, and the metadata was provided uncurated.

According to the germline V gene, CDR1 reads MNHEY and CDR2 reads SVGAGI. The cysteine opens and the phenylalanine closes a CDR3 of 15 amino acids. Just CDR3 DNA is preserved here, 45 bases in frame from base 1. The germline V and J ends show losses of 0 bases and 14 bases respectively, and no gene match explains 6 bases of the junction. Of note for this clone: Its antigen specificity is not known. Per-base qualities were not stored, and no clone one base away is much larger.

TCRbeta CDR3 regions were amplified from genomic DNA by means of the immunoSEQ Assay, a bias-controlled multiplex PCR. As for the original processing: The number of nucleated cells in each sample was estimated from the amplification of reference gene primers within the assay. To quantify the absolute abundance of each unique TCRbeta CDR3 rearrangement, sequence reads were collapsed and filtered. For each sample, productive Simpson clonality was calculated by taking the square root of Simpson's diversity index across productive rearrangements. TCRdb carries this immuneACCESS record with in-frame sequences only. Its versions omit some clonotypes, under half of them owing to an unresolved V gene in the studies checked, with the rest unexplained. V and J calls and clone size are those listed in that table; D and trimming were worked out from the DNA. This sample comprises around 500,000 clones, around 85% of them detected only once. Clones ranked in the top ten supply about 3.2% of the sample.

The rearranged segments are TRBV6-5 and TRBJ1-6, with 11 bases matching TRBD1. This clonotype was obtained from a human donor in a cohort sampled during active COVID-19. Source material: peripheral blood. The CDR3: CASSYSLGQGGTLHF. The sequenced DNA: TGTGCCAGCAGTTACTCGCTGGGACAGGGGGGGACCCTCCACTTT.